This TCR beta chain comes out of a study of T cell responses to AZD1222 COVID-19 vaccine. The data were produced by immunoSEQ multiplex PCR, yet TCRdb's version contains in-frame clones alone and is incomplete. Of tens of thousands of clones in the sample, 65% to 90% were seen once. Germline assignment: CDR1 SGHVS and CDR2 FQNEAQ. V was shortened by 0 bases and J by 0 bases, with 6 bases between the two germline ends. This CDR3 is 15 amino acids long. Findings and limits, study-wide: CD4 TCRs linked to vaccination spanned spike, dominating at 160-218 and 743-854.

Points on this clone: Its antigen is unknown.

The rearrangement joins TRBV7-8 to TRBJ1-5; D is ambiguous. The sample in question was peripheral blood, obtained on day 0 of AZD1222 vaccination. The sequence was obtained from an adult in good health. This CDR3 reads CASSLAVNSNQPQHF. CDR3 DNA: TGTGCCAGCAGCTTAGCGGTTAATAGCAATCAGCCCCAGCATTTT.